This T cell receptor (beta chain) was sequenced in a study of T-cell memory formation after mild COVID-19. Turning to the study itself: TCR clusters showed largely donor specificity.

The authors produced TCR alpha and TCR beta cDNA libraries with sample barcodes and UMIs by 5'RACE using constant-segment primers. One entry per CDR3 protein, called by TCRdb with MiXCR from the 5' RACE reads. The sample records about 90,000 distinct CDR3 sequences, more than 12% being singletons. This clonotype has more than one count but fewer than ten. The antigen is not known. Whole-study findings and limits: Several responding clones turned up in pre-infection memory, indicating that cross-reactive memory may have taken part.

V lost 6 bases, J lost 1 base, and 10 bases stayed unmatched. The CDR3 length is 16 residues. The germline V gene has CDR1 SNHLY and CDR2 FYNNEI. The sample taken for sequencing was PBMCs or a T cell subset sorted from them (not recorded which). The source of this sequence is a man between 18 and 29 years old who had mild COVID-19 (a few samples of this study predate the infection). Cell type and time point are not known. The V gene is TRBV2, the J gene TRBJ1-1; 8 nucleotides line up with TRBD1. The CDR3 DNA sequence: TGTGCCAGCAGCAGAAGGACAGGGCGGACGAACACTGAAGCTTTCTTT. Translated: CASSRRTGRTNTEAFF.